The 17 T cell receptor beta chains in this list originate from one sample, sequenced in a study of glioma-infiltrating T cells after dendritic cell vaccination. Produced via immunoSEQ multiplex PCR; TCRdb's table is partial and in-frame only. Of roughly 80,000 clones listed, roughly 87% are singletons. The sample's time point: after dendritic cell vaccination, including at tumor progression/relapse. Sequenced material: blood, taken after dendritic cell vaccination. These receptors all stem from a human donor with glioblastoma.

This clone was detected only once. The CDR3 DNA sequence: TGTGCCAGCAGCAGCTGGGGACTAGCGGGGCCAGTTGAGCAGTTCTTC. Translating it yields CASSSWGLAGPVEQFF. The chain carries TRBV5-6 and TRBJ2-1, with 13 bases fitting TRBD2. Looked up from germline, CDR1 is SGHDT and CDR2 is YYEEEE. This CDR3 has 16 amino acids. V shed 4 bases, J shed 9 bases, and the junction held 10 bases outside the gene matches.

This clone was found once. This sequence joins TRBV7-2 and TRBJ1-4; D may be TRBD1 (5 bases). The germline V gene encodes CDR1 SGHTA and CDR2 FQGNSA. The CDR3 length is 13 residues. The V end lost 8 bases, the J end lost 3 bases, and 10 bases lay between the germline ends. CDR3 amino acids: CASGGIANEKLFF. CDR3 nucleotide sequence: TGTGCCAGCGGGGGGATCGCTAATGAAAAACTGTTTTTT.

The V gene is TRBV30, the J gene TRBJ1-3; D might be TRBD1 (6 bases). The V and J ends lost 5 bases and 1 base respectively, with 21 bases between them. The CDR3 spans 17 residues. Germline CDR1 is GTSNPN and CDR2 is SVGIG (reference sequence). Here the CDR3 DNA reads TGTGCCTGGGCCAGTGTATGGGGGCAAGCGTCTGGAAACACCATATATTTT. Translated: CAWASVWGQASGNTIYF. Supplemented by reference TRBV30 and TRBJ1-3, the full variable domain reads SQTIHQWPATLVQPVGSPLSLECTVEGTSNPNLYWYRQAAGRGLQLLFYSVGIGQISSEVPQNLSASRPQDRQFILSSKKLLLSDSGFYLCAWASVWGQASGNTIYFGEGSWLTVV.

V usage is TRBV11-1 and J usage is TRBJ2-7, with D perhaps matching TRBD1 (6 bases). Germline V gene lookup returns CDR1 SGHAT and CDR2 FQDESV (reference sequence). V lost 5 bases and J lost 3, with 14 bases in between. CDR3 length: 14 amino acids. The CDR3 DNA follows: TGTGCCAGCAGCCGCGACAGGATGAACTACGAGCAGTACTTC. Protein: CASSRDRMNYEQYF.

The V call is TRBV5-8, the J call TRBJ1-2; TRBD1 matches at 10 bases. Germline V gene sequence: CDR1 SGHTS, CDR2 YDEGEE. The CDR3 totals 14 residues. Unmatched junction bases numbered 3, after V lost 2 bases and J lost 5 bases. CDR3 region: CASSFRQGAYGYTF. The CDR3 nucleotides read TGTGCCAGCAGCTTCAGACAGGGGGCGTATGGCTACACCTTC.

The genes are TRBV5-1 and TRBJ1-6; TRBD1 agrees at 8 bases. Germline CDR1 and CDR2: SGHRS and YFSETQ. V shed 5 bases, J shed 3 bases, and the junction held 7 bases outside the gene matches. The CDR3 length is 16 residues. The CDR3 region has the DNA TGCGCCAGCAGGGAGGACAGGGCGGGCTATAATTCACCCCTCCACTTT. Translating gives CASREDRAGYNSPLHF.

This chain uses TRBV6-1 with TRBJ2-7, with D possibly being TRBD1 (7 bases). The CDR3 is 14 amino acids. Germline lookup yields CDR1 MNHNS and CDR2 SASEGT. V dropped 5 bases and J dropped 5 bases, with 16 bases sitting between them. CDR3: CASSQGGKGHEQYF. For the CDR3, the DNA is TGTGCCAGCAGTCAGGGGGGTAAGGGCCACGAGCAGTACTTC.

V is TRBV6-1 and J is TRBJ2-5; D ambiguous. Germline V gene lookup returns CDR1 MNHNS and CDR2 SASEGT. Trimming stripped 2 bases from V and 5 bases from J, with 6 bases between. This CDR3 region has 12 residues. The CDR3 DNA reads TGTGCCAGCAGTGAAACGGGTGAGACCCAGTACTTC. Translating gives CASSETGETQYF.

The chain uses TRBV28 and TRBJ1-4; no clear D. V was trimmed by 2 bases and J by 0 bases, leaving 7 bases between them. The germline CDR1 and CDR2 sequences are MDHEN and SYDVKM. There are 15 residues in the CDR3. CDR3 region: CASSLDPATNEKLFF. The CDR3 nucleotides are TGTGCCAGCAGTTTAGATCCGGCAACTAATGAAAAACTGTTTTTT.

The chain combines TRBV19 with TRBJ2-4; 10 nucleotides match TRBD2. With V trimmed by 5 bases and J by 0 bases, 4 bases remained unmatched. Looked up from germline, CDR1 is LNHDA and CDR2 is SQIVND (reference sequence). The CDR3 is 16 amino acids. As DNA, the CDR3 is TGTGCCAGTAGTGCAACTAGCGGGGTAGCCAAAAACATTCAGTACTTC. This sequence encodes CASSATSGVAKNIQYF.

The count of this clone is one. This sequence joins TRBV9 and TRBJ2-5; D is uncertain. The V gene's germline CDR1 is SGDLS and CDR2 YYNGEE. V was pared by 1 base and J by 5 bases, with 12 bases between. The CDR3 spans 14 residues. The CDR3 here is CASSVRGPVETQYF. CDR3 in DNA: TGTGCCAGCAGCGTAAGAGGCCCCGTCGAGACCCAGTACTTC.

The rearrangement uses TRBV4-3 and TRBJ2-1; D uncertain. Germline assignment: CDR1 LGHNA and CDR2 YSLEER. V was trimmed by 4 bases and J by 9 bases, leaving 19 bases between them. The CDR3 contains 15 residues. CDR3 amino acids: CASSRDLDTGLEQFF. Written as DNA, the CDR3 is TGCGCCAGCAGCCGAGATTTAGATACCGGTCTTGAGCAGTTCTTC.

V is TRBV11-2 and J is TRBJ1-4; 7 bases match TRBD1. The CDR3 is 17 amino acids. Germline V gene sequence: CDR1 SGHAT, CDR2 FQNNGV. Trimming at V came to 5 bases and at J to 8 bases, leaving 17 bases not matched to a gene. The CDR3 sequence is CASSGESSRGADEKLFF. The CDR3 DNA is TGTGCCAGCAGCGGAGAATCCAGCAGGGGGGCGGACGAAAAACTGTTTTTT.

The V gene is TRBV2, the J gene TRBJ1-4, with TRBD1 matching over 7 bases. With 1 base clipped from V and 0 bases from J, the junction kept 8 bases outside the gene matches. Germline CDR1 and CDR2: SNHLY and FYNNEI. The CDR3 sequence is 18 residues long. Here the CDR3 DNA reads TGTGCCAGCAGTGAAGTTCGGTCCGGGACAGCAACTAATGAAAAACTGTTTTTT. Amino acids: CASSEVRSGTATNEKLFF.

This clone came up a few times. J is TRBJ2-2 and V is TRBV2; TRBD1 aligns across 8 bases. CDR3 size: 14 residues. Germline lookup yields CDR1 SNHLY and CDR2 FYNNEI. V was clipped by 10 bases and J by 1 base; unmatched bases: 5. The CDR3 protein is CATRGQGNTGELFF. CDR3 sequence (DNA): TGTGCCACCCGTGGACAGGGGAACACCGGGGAGCTGTTTTTT.

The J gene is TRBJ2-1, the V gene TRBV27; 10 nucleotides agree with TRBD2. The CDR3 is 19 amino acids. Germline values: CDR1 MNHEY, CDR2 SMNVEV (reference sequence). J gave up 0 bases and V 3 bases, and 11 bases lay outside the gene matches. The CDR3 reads CASSFRNSGGPASYNEQFF. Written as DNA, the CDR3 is TGTGCCAGCAGTTTTAGGAATAGCGGGGGGCCGGCCTCCTACAATGAGCAGTTCTTC.

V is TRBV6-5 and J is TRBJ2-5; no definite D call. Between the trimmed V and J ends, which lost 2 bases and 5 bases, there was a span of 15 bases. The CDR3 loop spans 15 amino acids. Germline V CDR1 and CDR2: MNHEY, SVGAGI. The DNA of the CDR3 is TGTGCCAGCAGTTACCAAAACATCGGGTCGGAGACCCAGTACTTC. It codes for CASSYQNIGSETQYF.